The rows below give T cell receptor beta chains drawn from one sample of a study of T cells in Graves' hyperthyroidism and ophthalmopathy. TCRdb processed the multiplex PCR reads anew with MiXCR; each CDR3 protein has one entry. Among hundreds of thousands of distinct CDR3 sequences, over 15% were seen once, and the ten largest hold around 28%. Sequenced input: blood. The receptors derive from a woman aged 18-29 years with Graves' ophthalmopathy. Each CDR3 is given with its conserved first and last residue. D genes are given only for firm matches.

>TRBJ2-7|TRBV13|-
CASSLDAEQYF
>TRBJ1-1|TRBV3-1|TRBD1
CASSRQGGQGNAEAFF
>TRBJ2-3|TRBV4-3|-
CASSQVGTGVSTDTQYF
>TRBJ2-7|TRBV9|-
CASSRESLPYEQYF
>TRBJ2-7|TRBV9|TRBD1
CASSVDQGAGEQYF
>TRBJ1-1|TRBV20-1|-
CSARDWPTEAFF
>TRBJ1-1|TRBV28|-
CASSLQGTEAFF
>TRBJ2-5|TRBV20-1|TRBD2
CSAGDSGGAGQETQYF
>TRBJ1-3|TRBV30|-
CAWSRAGYSGNTIYF
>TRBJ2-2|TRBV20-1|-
CSASTMTGELFF
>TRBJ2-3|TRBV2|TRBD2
CASSSGTSKDTQYF
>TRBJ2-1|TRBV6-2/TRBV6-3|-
CASSPGLYRNNEQFF
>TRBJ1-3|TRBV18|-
CASSLEVSSGNTIYF
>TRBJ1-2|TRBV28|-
CASSLRALNYGYTF
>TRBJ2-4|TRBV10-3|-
CAISESGAKNIQYF
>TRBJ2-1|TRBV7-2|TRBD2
CASSSNRLAGVGEQFF
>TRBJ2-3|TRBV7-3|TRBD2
CASSSSGGETDTQYF
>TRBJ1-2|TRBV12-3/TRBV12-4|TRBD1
CASTPGQGYFNYGYTF
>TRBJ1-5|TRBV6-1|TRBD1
CASIGTGNQPQHF
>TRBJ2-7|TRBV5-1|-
CASSLSGLEQYF
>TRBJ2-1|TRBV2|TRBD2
CASLKRGEPNNEQFF
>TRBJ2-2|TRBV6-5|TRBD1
CASSYSMTGNAGVLFF
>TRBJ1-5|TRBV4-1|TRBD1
CASSQDKLLDRRAKPQHF
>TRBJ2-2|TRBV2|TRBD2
CASSELAGTGELFF
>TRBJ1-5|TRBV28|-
CASSLPGWPQHF
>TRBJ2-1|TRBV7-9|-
CASSSTTGSNEQFF
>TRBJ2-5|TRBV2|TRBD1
CASSEVTGGETQYF
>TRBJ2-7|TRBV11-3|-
CASSLDSGRNEQYF
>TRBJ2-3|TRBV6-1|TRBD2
CASSEGIGGAADTQYF
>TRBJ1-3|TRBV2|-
CASWDYSGNTIYF
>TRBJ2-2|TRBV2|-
CASSEGRANTGELFF
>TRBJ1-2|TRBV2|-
CASTPPEQNYGYTF
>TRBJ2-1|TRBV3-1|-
CASSQDARRGEQFF
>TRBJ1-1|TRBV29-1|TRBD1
CSVAPGQGEAFF
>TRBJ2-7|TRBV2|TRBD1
CASRPPGQGSYEQYF
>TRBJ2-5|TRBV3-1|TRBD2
CASSQGGGGWETQYF
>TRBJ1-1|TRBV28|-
CASSLGGARDTEAFF
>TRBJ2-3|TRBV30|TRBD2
CAWEGSGGRYTDTQYF
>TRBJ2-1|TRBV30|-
CAWSVTSLNNEQFF
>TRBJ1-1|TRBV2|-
CASSTGQNTEAFF
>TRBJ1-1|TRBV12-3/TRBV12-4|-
CASSLTALNTEAFF
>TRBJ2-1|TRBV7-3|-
CASSFAGSHHNEQFF
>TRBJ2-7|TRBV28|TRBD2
CASNPTVRTSGAEQYF
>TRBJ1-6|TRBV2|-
CASSLDLGTLHF
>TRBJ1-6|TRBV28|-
CASRAASEGTPLHF
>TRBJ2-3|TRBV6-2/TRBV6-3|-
CASSSNSRSSTDTQYF
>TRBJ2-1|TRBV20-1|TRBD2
CSARTLAGRLHEQFF
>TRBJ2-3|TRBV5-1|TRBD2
CASRPPGLAGSNTQYF
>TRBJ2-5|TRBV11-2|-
CASSLASSGFQETQYF